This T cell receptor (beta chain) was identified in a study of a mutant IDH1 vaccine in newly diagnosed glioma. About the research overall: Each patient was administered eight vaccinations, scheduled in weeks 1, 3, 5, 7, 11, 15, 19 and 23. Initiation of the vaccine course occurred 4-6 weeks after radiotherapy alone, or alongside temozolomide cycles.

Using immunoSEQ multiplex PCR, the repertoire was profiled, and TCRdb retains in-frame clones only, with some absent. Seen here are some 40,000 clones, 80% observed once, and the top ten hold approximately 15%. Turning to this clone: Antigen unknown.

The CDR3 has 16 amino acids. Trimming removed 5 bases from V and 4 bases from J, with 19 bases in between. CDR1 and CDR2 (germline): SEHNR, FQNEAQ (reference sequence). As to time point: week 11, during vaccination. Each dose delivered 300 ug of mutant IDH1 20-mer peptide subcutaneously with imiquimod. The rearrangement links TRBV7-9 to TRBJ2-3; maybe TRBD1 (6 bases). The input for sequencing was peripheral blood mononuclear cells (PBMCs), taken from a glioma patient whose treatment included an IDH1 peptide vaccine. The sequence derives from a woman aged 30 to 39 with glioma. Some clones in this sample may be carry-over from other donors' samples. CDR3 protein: CASSRSQGFGADTQYF. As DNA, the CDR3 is TGTGCCAGCAGCCGCTCACAGGGATTTGGGGCAGATACGCAGTATTTT.